This record concerns one TCR beta chain sequence. Sequencing targeted TCR beta in blood CD8+ and CD4+ T cells. Reverse transcription of about 0.5 to 1 ug RNA was carried out with random hexamers. Amplification of TCR beta CDR3 was carried out by immunoSEQ multiplex PCR, which covered 54 Vbeta and 13 Jbeta segments. Each CDR3 protein gets one entry after TCRdb re-called the immunoSEQ multiplex PCR reads with MiXCR. The data contain roughly 150,000 distinct CDR3 sequences, 80% to 95% of them singletons. With 5 bases clipped from V and 3 bases from J, the junction kept 7 bases outside the gene matches. Germline V gene sequence: CDR1 DFQATT, CDR2 SNEGSKA (reference sequence). This CDR3 spans 13 amino acids. The source of the sample is a study of CD8 T cells in Susac syndrome.

The source of this sequence is a human donor in good health. Input material: CD4+ T cells from PBMCs. The rearrangement joins TRBV20-1 to TRBJ2-7, with 7 nucleotides matching TRBD1. The CDR3: CSAYIGGRYEQYF. CDR3 nucleotides: TGCAGTGCTTACATAGGGGGCCGCTACGAGCAGTACTTC.